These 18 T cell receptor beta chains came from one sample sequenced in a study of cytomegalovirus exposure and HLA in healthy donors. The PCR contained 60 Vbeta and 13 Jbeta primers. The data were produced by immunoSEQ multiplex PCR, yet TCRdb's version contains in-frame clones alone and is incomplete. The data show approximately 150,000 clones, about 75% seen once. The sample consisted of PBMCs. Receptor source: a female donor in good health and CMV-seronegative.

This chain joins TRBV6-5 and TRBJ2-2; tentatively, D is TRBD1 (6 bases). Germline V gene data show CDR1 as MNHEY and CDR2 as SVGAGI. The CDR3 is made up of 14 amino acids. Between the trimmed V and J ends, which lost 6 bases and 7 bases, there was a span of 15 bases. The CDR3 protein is CASSQGLNGGELFF. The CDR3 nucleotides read TGTGCCAGCAGCCAGGGGCTAAATGGCGGGGAGCTGTTTTTT.

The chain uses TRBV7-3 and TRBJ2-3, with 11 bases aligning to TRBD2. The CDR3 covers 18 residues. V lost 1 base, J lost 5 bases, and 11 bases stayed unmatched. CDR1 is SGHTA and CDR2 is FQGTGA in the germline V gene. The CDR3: CASSLRPSGGRGKDTQYF. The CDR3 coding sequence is TGTGCCAGCAGCTTAAGGCCTAGCGGGGGGCGAGGGAAAGATACGCAGTATTTT.

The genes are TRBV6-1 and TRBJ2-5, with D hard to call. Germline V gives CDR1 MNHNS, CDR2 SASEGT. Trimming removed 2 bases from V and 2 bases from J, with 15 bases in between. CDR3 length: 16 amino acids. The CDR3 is CASSEKRWAYQETQYF. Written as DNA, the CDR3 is TGTGCCAGCAGTGAAAAACGATGGGCTTATCAAGAGACCCAGTACTTC.

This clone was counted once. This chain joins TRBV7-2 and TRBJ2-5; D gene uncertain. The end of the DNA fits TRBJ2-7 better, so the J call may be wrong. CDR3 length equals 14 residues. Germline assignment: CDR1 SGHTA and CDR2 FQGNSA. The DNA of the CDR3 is TGTGCCAGCAGCCAAACAAATAACAACTACGAGCAGTACTTC. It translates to CASSQTNNNYEQYF.

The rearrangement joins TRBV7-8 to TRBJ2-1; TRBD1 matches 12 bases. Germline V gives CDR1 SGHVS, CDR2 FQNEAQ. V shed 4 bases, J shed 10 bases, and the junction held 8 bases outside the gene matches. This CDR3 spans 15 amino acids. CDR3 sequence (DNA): TGTGCCAGCAGCTCCGGGACAGGGGGCCCGTTGGAGCAGTTCTTC. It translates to CASSSGTGGPLEQFF.

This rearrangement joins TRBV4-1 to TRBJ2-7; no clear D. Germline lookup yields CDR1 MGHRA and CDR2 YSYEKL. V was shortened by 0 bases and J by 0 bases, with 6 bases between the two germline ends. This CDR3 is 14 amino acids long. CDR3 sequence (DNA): TGCGCCAGCAGCCAAGAGGCTAGCTCCTACGAGCAGTACTTC. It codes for CASSQEASSYEQYF.

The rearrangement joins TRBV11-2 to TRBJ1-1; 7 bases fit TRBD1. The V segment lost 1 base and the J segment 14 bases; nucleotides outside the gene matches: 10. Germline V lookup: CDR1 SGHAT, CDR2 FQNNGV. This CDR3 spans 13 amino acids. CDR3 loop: CASSLVPGQSTFF. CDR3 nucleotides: TGTGCCAGCAGCTTAGTCCCGGGACAGTCTACGTTCTTT.

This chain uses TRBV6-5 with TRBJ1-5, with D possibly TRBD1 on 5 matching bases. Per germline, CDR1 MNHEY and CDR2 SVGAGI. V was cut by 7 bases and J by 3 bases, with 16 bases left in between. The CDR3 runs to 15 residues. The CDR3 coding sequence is TGTGCCAGCACGGAGGGGCAGGGCACCAATCAGCCCCAGCATTTT. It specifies CASTEGQGTNQPQHF.

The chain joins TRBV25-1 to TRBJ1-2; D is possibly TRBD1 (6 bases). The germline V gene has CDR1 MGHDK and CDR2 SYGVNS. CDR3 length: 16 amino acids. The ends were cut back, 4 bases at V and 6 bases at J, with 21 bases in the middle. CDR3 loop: CASSGSQQGRGDGYTF. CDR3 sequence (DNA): TGTGCCAGCAGTGGCTCCCAACAGGGTAGGGGCGATGGCTACACCTTC.

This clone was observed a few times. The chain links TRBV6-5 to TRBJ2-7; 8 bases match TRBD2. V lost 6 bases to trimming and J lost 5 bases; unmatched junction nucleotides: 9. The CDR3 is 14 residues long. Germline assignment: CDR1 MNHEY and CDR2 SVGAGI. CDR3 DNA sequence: TGTGCCAGCAGCCTCGGGGGGGTGGGCCACGAGCAGTACTTC. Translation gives CASSLGGVGHEQYF.

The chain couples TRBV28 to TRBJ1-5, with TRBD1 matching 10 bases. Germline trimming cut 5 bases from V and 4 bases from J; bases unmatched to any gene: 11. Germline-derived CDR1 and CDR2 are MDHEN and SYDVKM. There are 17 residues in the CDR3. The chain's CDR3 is CASSPFSGTGVNQPQHF. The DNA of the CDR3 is TGTGCCAGCAGTCCGTTTTCCGGGACAGGGGTTAATCAGCCCCAGCATTTT.

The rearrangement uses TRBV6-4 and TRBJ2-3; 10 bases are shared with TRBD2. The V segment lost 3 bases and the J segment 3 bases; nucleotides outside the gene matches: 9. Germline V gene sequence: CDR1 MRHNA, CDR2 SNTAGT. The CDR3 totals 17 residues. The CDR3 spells CASSDRAGGPGTDTQYF. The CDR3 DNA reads TGTGCCAGCAGTGATCGAGCGGGAGGGCCGGGTACAGATACGCAGTATTTT.

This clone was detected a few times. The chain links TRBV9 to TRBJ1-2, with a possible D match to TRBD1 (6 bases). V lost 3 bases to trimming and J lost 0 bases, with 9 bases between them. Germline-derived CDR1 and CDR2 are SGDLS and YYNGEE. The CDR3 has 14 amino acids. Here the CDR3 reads CASSGRGTNYGYTF. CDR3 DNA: TGTGCCAGCAGCGGCAGGGGTACTAACTATGGCTACACCTTC.

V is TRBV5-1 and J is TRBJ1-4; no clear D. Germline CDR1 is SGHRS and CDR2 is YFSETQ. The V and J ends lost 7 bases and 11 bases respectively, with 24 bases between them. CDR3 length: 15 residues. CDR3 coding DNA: TGCGCCAGCTCGGAGTCAACCAAAGAGGGCGAGAAACTGTTTTTT. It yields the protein CASSESTKEGEKLFF.

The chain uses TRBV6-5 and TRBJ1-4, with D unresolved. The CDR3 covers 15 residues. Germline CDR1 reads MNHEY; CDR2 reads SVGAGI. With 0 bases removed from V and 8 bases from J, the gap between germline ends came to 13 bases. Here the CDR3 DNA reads TGTGCCAGCAGTTACTCGAACTTGGGCAGGGAAAAACTGTTTTTT. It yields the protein CASSYSNLGREKLFF.

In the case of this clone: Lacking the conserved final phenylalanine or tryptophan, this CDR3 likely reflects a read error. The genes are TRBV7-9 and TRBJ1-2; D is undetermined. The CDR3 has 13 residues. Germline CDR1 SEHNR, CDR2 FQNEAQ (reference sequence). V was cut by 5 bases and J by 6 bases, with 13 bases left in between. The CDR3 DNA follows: TGTGCCAGCAGCGGACGCGGGGTTAATGGCTACACCCTC. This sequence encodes CASSGRGVNGYTL.

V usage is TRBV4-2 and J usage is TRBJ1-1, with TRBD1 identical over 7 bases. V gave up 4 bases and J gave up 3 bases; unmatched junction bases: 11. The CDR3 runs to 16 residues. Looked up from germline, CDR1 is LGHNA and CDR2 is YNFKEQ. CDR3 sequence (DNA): TGTGCCAGCAGCCTGATCCTAGGGGGCGTCGACACTGAAGCTTTCTTT. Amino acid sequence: CASSLILGGVDTEAFF.

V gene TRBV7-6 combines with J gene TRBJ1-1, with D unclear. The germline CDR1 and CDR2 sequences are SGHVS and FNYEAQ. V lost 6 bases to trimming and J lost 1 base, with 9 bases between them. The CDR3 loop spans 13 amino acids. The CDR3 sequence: CASRSEGNTEAFF. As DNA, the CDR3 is TGTGCCAGCAGGTCGGAGGGGAACACTGAAGCTTTCTTT.